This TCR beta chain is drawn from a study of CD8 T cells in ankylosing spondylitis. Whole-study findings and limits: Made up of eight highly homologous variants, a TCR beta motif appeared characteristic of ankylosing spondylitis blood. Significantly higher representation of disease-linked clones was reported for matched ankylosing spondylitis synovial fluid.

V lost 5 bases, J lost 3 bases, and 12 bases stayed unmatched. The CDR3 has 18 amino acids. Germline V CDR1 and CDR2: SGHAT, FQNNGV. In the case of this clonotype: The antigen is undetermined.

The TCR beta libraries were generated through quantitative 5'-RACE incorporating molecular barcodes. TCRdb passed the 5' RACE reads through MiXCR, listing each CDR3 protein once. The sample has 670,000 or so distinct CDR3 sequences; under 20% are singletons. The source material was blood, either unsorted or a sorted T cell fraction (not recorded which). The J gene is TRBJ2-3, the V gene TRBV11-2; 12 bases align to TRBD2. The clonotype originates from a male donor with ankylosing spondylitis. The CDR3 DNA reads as TGTGCCAGCAGCCCAACACCGACTAGCGGGAGAGGGACAGATACGCAGTATTTT. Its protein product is CASSPTPTSGRGTDTQYF.